This T cell receptor (beta chain) was found in a study of graft-versus-host responses after intestinal transplantation. Both intraepithelial and lamina propria lymphocytes were released by processing graft tissue. Study-level points and caveats: GvH clone levels peaked in circulation, and this peak was associated with early post-transplant HvG declines.

This table comes from immunoSEQ multiplex PCR, and its TCRdb copy is limited to in-frame clones, with some not included. The sample includes around 7,800 clones, 68% of them seen just once. A remark on this clone: The target antigen is unknown.

The sample in question was ileum tissue, obtained less than 60 days after transplant. The source is a human patient who received an intestinal transplant, so some T cells may come from the graft donor.

The CDR3: CASSFSQYQETQYF. CDR3 in DNA: TGTGCCAGCAGCTTCTCCCAGTACCAAGAGACCCAGTACTTC. The chain combines TRBV5-4 with TRBJ2-5; D is undetermined. Trimming pared 2 bases from V and 0 bases from J, leaving 8 bases between. The CDR3 length is 14 residues. Germline-derived CDR1 and CDR2 are SGHNT and YYREEE (reference sequence). The complete variable domain, with remaining parts taken from reference TRBV5-4 and TRBJ2-5, reads ETGVTQSPTHLIKTRGQQVTLRCSSQSGHNTVSWYQQALGQGPQFIFQYYREEENGRGNFPPRFSGLQFPNYSSELNVNALELDDSALYLCASSFSQYQETQYFGPGTRLLVL.